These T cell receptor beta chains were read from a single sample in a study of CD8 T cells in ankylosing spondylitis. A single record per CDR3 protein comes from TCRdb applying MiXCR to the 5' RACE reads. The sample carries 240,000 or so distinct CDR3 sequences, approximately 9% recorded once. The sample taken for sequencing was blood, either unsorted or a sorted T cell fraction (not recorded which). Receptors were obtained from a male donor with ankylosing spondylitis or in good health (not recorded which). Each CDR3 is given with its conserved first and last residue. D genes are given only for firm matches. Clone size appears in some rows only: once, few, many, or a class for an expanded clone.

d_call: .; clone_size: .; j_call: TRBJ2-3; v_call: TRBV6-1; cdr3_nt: TGTGCCAGCAGTGAACTCGACCCGGTCCCAGATACGCAGTATTTT; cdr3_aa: CASSELDPVPDTQYF
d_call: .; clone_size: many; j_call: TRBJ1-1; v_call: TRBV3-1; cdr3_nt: TGTGCCAGCAGCCCCGCATCGGTCTTTGAAGCTTTCTTT; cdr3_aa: CASSPASVFEAFF
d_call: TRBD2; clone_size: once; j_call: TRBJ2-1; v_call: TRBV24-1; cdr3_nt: TGTGCCACCAGCCCACCGGGAGGAGGCTACAATGAGCAGTTCTTC; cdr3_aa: CATSPPGGGYNEQFF
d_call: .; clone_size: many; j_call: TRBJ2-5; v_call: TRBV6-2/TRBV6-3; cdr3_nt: TGTGCCAGCAGTTACCCTCAGGGGAAGGAGACCCAGTACTTC; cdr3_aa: CASSYPQGKETQYF
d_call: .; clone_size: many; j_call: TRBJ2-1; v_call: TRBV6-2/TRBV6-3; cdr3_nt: TGTGCCAGCAGTTACTCGATGGCAGCCCACAATGAGCAGTTCTTC; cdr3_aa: CASSYSMAAHNEQFF
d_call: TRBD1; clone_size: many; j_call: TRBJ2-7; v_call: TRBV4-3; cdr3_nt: TGCGCCAGCAGCCTTCAGCCCGGACAGGGGATCTCCTACGAGCAGTACTTC; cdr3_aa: CASSLQPGQGISYEQYF
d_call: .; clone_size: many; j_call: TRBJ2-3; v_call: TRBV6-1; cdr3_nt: TGTGCCAGCAGTGAACGCAGGGCCACAGATACGCAGTATTTT; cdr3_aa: CASSERRATDTQYF
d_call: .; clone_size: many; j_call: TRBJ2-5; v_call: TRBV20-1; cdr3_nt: TGCAGTGCTAGAGAGGGGGGCGATGGGAGAGAGACCCAGTACTTC; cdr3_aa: CSAREGGDGRETQYF
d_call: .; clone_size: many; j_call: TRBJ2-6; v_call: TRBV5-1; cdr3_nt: TGCGCCAGCAGCTTGGAAGGGTCCAACGTCCTGACTTTC; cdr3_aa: CASSLEGSNVLTF
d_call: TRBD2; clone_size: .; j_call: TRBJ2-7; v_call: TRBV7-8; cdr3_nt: TGTGCCAGCAGCATAGGACCGGGAGGGTACGAGCAGTACTTC; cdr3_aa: CASSIGPGGYEQYF
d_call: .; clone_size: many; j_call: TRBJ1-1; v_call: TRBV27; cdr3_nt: TGTGCCAGCAGTCCCGGCAGACTGAACACTGAAGCTTTCTTT; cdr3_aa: CASSPGRLNTEAFF
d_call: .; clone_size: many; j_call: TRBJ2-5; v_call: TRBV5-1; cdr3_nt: TGCGCCAGCAGCTTTGACCCCGGGGGCGCGCAAGAGACCCAGTACTTC; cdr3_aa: CASSFDPGGAQETQYF
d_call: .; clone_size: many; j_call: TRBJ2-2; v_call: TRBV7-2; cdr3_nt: TGTGCCAGCAGCCCGGCCAGGGGACGGGGAGTAGGGGAGCTGTTTTTT; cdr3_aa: CASSPARGRGVGELFF
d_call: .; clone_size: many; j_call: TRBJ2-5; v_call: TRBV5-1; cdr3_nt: TGCGCCAGCAGCTTGGCACAGGTTGCAGAGACCCAGTACTTC; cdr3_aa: CASSLAQVAETQYF
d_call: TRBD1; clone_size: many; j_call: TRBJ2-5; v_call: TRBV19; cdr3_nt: TGTGCCAGTAGTCATCGGGACAGGGGGACCCAGTACTTC; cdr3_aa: CASSHRDRGTQYF
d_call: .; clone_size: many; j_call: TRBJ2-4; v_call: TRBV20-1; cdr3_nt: TGCAGTGCGGTCGACGTAGGCCTAGCCAAAAACATTCAGTACTTC; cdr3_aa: CSAVDVGLAKNIQYF
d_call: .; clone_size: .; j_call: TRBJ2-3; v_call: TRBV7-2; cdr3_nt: TGTGCCAGCAGCTTATCAGCAGGTGGCCTCACAGATACGCAGTATTTT; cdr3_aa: CASSLSAGGLTDTQYF
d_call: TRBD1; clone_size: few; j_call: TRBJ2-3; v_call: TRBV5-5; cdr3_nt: TGTGCCAGCAGCTTCGGGACAGGGGCGGGAGATACGCAGTATTTT; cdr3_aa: CASSFGTGAGDTQYF
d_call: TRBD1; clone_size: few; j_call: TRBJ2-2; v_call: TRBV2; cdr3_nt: TGTGCCAGCAGTGGCCGACAGGGCCCGTGTACCGGGGAGCTGTTTTTT; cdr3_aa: CASSGRQGPCTGELFF
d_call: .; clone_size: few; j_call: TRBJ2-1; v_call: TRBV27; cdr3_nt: TGTGCCAGCAGGAAGGTGGCGGGCGAGCAGTTCTTC; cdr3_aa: CASRKVAGEQFF
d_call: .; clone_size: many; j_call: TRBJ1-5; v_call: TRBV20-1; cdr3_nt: TGCAGTGCTTCTCCCATAATAGGTCAGCCCCAGCATTTT; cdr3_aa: CSASPIIGQPQHF
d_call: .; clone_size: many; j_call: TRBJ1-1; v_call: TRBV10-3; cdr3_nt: TGTGCCATCAGCCCCGAGGGTTACACTGAAGCTTTCTTT; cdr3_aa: CAISPEGYTEAFF
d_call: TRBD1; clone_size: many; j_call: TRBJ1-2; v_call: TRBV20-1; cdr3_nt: TGCAGTGCTGGGGGTGATGGACAGGGCTATGGCTACACCTTC; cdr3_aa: CSAGGDGQGYGYTF
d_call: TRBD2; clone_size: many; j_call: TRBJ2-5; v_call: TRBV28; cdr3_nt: TGTGCCAGCAGTTTCGGCCTTAGCGGGAGGCAGACCCAGTACTTC; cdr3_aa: CASSFGLSGRQTQYF
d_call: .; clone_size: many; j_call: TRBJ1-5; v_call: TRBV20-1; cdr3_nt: TGCGCAAGAGTGCCACAGGGAGGGAATCAGCCCCAGCATTTT; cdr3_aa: CARVPQGGNQPQHF
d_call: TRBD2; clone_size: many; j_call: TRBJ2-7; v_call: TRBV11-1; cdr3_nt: TGTGCCAGCAGCTTAGGCGGCTTGGGACTAGCGGGGTTCTACGAGCAGTACTTC; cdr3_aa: CASSLGGLGLAGFYEQYF
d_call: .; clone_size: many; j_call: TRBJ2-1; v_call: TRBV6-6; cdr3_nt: TGTGCCAGCGGATCACCTGAGCAGTTCTTC; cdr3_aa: CASGSPEQFF
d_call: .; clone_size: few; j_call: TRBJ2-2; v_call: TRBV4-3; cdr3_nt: TGCGCCAGCAGCCAAGATCAAGCGATGGACACCGGGGAGCTGTTTTTT; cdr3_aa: CASSQDQAMDTGELFF
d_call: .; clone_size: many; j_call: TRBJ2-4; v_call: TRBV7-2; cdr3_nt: TGTGCCAGCAGCAGAGGGACGGCCAAAAACATTCAGTACTTC; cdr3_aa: CASSRGTAKNIQYF
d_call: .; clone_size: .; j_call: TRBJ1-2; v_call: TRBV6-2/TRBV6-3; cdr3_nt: TGTGCCAGCAGTTCCACACCGTATGGCTACACCTTC; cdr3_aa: CASSSTPYGYTF
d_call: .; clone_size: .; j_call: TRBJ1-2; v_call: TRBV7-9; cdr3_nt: TGTGCCAGCAGCTTAGTAAGGGATCGTAACTATGGCTACACCTTC; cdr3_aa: CASSLVRDRNYGYTF
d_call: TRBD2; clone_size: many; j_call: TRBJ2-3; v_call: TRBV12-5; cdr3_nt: TGTGCTAGTGGTTTGGGGACTAGCGGGGATACAGATACGCAGTATTTT; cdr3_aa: CASGLGTSGDTDTQYF
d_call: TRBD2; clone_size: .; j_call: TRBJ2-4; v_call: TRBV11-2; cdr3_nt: TGTGCCAGCAGCTTAATATGGCGGGGGGGACTAGCCAAAAACATTCAGTACTTC; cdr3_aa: CASSLIWRGGLAKNIQYF
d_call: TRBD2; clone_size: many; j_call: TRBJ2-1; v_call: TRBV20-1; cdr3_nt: TGCAGTGCTGCGGCGGGGGGGCAGTTGAATGAGCAGTTCTTC; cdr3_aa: CSAAAGGQLNEQFF
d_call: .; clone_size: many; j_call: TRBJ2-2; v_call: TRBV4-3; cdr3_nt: TGCGCCAGCAGCCAAGATGGACACGCGAACACCGGGGAGCTGTTTTTT; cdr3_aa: CASSQDGHANTGELFF
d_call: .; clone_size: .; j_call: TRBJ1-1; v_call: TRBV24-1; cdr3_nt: TGTGCCACCAGTGATTTGACCCGGAGGAACACTGAAGCTTTCTTT; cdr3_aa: CATSDLTRRNTEAFF